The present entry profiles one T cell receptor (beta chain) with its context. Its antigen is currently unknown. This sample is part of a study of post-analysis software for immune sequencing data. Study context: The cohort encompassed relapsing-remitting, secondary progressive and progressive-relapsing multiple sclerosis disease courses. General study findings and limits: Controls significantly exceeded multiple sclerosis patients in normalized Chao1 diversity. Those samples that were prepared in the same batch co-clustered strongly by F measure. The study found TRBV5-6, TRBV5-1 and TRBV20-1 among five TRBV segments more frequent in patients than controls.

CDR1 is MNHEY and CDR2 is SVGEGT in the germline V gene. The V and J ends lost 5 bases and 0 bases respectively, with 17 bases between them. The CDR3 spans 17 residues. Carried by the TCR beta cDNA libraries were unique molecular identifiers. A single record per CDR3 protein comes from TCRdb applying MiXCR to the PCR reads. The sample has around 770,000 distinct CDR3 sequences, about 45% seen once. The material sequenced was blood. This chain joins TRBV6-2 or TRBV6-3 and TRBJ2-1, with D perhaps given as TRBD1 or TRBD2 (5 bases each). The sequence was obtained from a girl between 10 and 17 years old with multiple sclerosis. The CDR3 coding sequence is TGTGCCAGCAGTAGTGGGGGTACGAGGAGCTCCTACAATGAGCAGTTCTTC. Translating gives CASSSGGTRSSYNEQFF.